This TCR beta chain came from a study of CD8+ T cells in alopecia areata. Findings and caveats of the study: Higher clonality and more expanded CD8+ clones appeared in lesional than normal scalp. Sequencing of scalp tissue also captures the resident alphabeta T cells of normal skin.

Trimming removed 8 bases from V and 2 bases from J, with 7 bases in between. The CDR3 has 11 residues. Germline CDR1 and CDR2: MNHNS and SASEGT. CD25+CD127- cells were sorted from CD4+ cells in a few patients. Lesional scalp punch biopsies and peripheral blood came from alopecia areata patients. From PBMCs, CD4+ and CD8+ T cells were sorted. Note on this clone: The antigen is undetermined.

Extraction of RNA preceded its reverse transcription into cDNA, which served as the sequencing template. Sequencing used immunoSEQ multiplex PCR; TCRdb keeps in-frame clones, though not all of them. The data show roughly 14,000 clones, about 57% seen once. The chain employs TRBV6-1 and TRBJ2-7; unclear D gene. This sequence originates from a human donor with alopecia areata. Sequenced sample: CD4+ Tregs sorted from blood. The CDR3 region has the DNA TGTGCCAGCGGCAGAACCTACGAGCAGTACTTC. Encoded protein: CASGRTYEQYF.